Each of the 27 T cell receptor beta chains below was sequenced from the same sample in a study of CD8 T cells in Susac syndrome. An amount of RNA that ranged from 0.5 to 1 ug was reverse transcribed with random hexamers. TCRdb used MiXCR to reprocess the immunoSEQ multiplex PCR reads, holding one entry per CDR3 protein. The sample has 95,000 to 150,000 distinct CDR3 sequences; around 94% are singletons. The sequencing input was CD8+ T cells from PBMCs. The receptors were sampled from a human donor with Susac syndrome.

The chain couples TRBV15 to TRBJ1-2, with D maybe TRBD1 (5 bases). CDR1 and CDR2 from the germline V gene are LNHNV and YYDKDF (reference sequence). CDR3 length: 16 residues. V lost 3 bases and J 3 bases, leaving 17 bases between the germline ends. The CDR3 protein is CATSRAGYPAYYGYTF. In DNA, the CDR3 is TGTGCCACCAGCAGGGCAGGGTATCCCGCTTACTATGGCTACACCTTC.

The CDR3 is CASDRGYNEQFF. The CDR3 region has the DNA TGTGCCTCGGACAGGGGATACAATGAGCAGTTCTTC. The gene calls are TRBV30 and TRBJ2-1, with TRBD1 matching over 9 bases. Germline trimming cut 7 bases from V and 4 bases from J; bases unmatched to any gene: 2. Germline CDR1 reads GTSNPN; CDR2 reads SVGIG (reference sequence). This CDR3 has 12 residues.

The chain employs TRBV27 and TRBJ1-4; possibly TRBD1 for D (5 bases). Germline-derived CDR1 and CDR2 are MNHEY and SMNVEV (reference sequence). Trimming cost V 5 bases and J 6 bases, with 13 bases left between them. This CDR3 region has 14 residues. In DNA form, the CDR3 reads TGTGCCAGCAGTCTTCAGGGCCCTTATGAAAAACTGTTTTTT. It encodes CASSLQGPYEKLFF.

CDR3 bases: TGTGCCAGCAGCCCTGGTGGGACGACAGGGGATAAAAACATTCAGTACTTC. It yields the protein CASSPGGTTGDKNIQYF. This sequence joins TRBV13 and TRBJ2-4; 8 nucleotides line up with TRBD1. V lost 5 bases and J lost 4; bases outside the gene matches: 13. CDR3 size: 17 residues. Germline V CDR1 and CDR2: PRHDT, FYEKMQ (reference sequence).

The rearrangement uses TRBV4-3 and TRBJ1-1, with unresolved D. Between the trimmed V and J ends, which lost 4 bases and 5 bases, there was a span of 17 bases. The CDR3 runs 15 residues. Germline lookup yields CDR1 LGHNA and CDR2 YSLEER. The CDR3: CASSPSTRGGTEAFF. In DNA, the CDR3 is TGCGCCAGCAGCCCCTCCACCCGGGGAGGAACTGAAGCTTTCTTT.

V and J are TRBV27 and TRBJ2-2; no reliable D call. This CDR3 has 13 residues. V gave up 2 bases and J gave up 0 bases, with 1 base separating them. Germline values: CDR1 MNHEY, CDR2 SMNVEV (reference sequence). Here the CDR3 DNA reads TGTGCCAGCAGTTTACCGAACACCGGGGAGCTGTTTTTT. Its protein product is CASSLPNTGELFF.

This chain joins TRBV28 and TRBJ1-4; D perhaps matches TRBD1 (5 bases). This CDR3 comprises 16 residues. Trimming shortened V by 6 bases and J by 8 bases, and 22 bases separated the two germline ends. The germline CDR1 and CDR2 sequences are MDHEN and SYDVKM. CDR3 coding DNA: TGTGCCAGCAGCGCCGGGACGTACCGATTTGGGGAAAAACTGTTTTTT. Translating gives CASSAGTYRFGEKLFF.

The chain recombines TRBV12-3 or TRBV12-4 with TRBJ1-2, with TRBD1 matching over 10 bases. The CDR3 has 12 amino acids. V shed 6 bases and J 8 bases; nucleotides not matched to a gene: 3. The CDR3 protein is CASRPTGGGYTF. CDR3 DNA sequence: TGTGCCAGCAGGCCGACAGGGGGCGGCTACACCTTC.

The chain couples TRBV24-1 to TRBJ2-5; 12 bases are a match to TRBD1. V shed 4 bases, J shed 5 bases, and the junction held 7 bases outside the gene matches. The CDR3 is 16 amino acids. Germline-derived CDR1 and CDR2 are KGHDR and SFDVKD. CDR3 in amino acids: CATSDPGQGAGETQYF. CDR3 nucleotide sequence: TGTGCCACCAGTGACCCGGGACAGGGGGCAGGGGAGACCCAGTACTTC.

V and J are TRBV5-1 and TRBJ2-5; 7 bases align to TRBD1. The CDR3 has 16 amino acids. Germline CDR1 reads SGHRS; CDR2 reads YFSETQ. Trimming at V came to 0 bases and at J to 1 base, leaving 6 bases not matched to a gene. Here the CDR3 DNA reads TGCGCCAGCAGCTTGGGGGCAGGGGGTTTCCAAGAGACCCAGTACTTC. Translation gives CASSLGAGGFQETQYF.

CDR3 DNA: TGTGCCAGCAGCCAAGTCGATGAGCAGTTCTTC. This gives the protein CASSQVDEQFF. V is TRBV6-2 or TRBV6-3 and J is TRBJ2-1; D not certain. This CDR3 is 11 amino acids long. Per the germline V gene, CDR1 is MNHEY and CDR2 is SVGEGT. V was clipped by 6 bases and J by 8 bases, with 8 bases between them.

The chain carries TRBV5-6 and TRBJ2-5; D is undetermined. The CDR3 sequence is 15 residues long. V lost 4 bases and J 5 bases, leaving 18 bases between the germline ends. CDR1 and CDR2 from the germline V gene are SGHDT and YYEEEE. The CDR3 DNA follows: TGTGCCAGCAGCCACTACGAGGAGTTGCGGGAGACCCAGTACTTC. Translated, it gives CASSHYEELRETQYF.

The chain uses TRBV12-3 or TRBV12-4 and TRBJ2-7; 9 nucleotides line up with TRBD1. After removal of 3 bases from V and 6 bases from J, the junction contained 6 bases not matched to a gene. The CDR3 has 14 residues. The CDR3 DNA reads as TGTGCCAGCAGTTTCAGTGGGACAGGGTTCGAGCAGTACTTC. Amino acids: CASSFSGTGFEQYF.

The chain has TRBV6-4 and TRBJ2-3, with D perhaps given as TRBD1 or TRBD2 (5 bases each). The ends were cut back, 0 bases at V and 6 bases at J, with 10 bases in the middle. The CDR3 is 14 amino acids. CDR1 MRHNA and CDR2 SNTAGT come from the germline V gene. The CDR3 DNA is TGTGCCAGCAGTGACTCGGGGGAGCGGGATACGCAGTATTTT. Its translation: CASSDSGERDTQYF.

V is TRBV4-3 and J is TRBJ2-3; 8 nucleotides match TRBD1. Trimming at V came to 0 bases and at J to 1 base, leaving 12 bases not matched to a gene. The CDR3 covers 19 residues. CDR1 is LGHNA, CDR2 YSLEER, per germline. CDR3 DNA: TGCGCCAGCAGCCAAGAATGGACAGGGATCGAGGCACGCACAGATACGCAGTATTTT. Its translation: CASSQEWTGIEARTDTQYF.

This rearrangement joins TRBV7-9 to TRBJ2-6; D remains ambiguous. The length of the CDR3 is 15 residues. Trimming pared 2 bases from V and 2 bases from J, leaving 7 bases between. CDR1 SEHNR and CDR2 FQNEAQ come from the germline V gene (reference sequence). CDR3 loop: CASSLISPGANVLTF. The CDR3 DNA reads as TGTGCCAGCAGCTTAATCAGTCCTGGGGCCAACGTCCTGACTTTC.

This chain links TRBV7-3 with TRBJ1-1; unclear D gene. Germline-derived CDR1 and CDR2 are SGHTA and FQGTGA. This CDR3 is built from 15 residues. Trimming took off 0 bases at V and 5 bases at J, with 13 bases between the two ends. CDR3 nucleotide sequence: TGTGCCAGCAGCTTAACGACCCTGGAATGGACTGAAGCTTTCTTT. It translates to CASSLTTLEWTEAFF.

J is TRBJ2-2 and V is TRBV20-1, with 8 bases lining up with TRBD1. The junction had 6 bases not matched to a gene; V was cut back by 2 bases and J by 4 bases. The CDR3 has 15 amino acids. The V gene's germline CDR1 is DFQATT and CDR2 SNEGSKA (reference sequence). CDR3 nucleotides: TGCAGTGCTAGAAGGCCAGGGGGCTTCACCGGGGAGCTGTTTTTT. Translation: CSARRPGGFTGELFF.

Only one count was recorded for this clonotype. The V gene is TRBV3-1, the J gene TRBJ2-7; D might be TRBD2 (6 bases). Germline V CDR1 and CDR2: LGHDT, YNNKEL (reference sequence). V was cut by 4 bases and J by 2 bases, with 21 bases left in between. This CDR3 has 17 residues. In DNA form, the CDR3 reads TGTGCCAGCAGCCCTACTTGGGGGGAGCGCACGCCCTACGAGCAGTACTTC. It is translated as CASSPTWGERTPYEQYF.

V usage is TRBV9 and J usage is TRBJ1-4, with TRBD1 as a possible D gene (6 bases). V lost 4 bases to trimming and J lost 4 bases, with 11 bases between them. Germline CDR1 reads SGDLS; CDR2 reads YYNGEE. This CDR3 is 14 amino acids long. CDR3 loop: CASSPQGSNEKLFF. The CDR3 DNA reads TGTGCCAGCAGCCCCCAGGGGAGTAATGAAAAACTGTTTTTT.

This clonotype appeared a single time. The chain carries TRBV3-1 and TRBJ2-3, with TRBD2 identical over 7 bases. Germline V lookup: CDR1 LGHDT, CDR2 YNNKEL (reference sequence). After removal of 4 bases from V and 4 bases from J, the junction contained 5 bases not matched to a gene. The length of the CDR3 is 14 residues. CDR3 DNA sequence: TGTGCCAGCAGCCCGGGACTACGATCAGATACGCAGTATTTT. Its protein product is CASSPGLRSDTQYF.

The chain carries TRBV9 and TRBJ1-2; possibly TRBD1 for D (6 bases). The V gene's germline CDR1 is SGDLS and CDR2 YYNGEE. This CDR3 has 14 amino acids. V was cut by 1 base and J by 2 bases, with 9 bases left in between. CDR3 in DNA: TGTGCCAGCAGCGTAAACGGACAGAACTATGGCTACACCTTC. Translating gives CASSVNGQNYGYTF.

This chain uses TRBV30 with TRBJ2-7; the D is unclear. The V end was cut by 0 bases, the J end by 4 bases, with 7 bases between. The V gene's germline CDR1 is GTSNPN and CDR2 SVGIG (reference sequence). The CDR3 loop spans 12 amino acids. The DNA for the CDR3 is TGTGCCTGGAGTGTACACGGATACGAGCAGTACTTC. This codes for CAWSVHGYEQYF.

This chain joins TRBV15 and TRBJ2-7; the D is unclear. The CDR3 runs 12 residues. CDR1 LNHNV and CDR2 YYDKDF come from the germline V gene (reference sequence). The V and J ends lost 5 bases and 5 bases respectively, with 10 bases between them. DNA for the CDR3: TGTGCCACCAGCCGGGTTGGGGACGAGCAGTACTTC. It codes for CATSRVGDEQYF.

The chain recombines TRBV11-2 with TRBJ2-2, with D possibly being TRBD1 (6 bases). V lost 7 bases and J lost 7, with 13 bases in between. The CDR3 totals 13 residues. CDR1 is SGHAT and CDR2 is FQNNGV in the germline V gene. CDR3 amino acids: CASTPGHLGELFF. The CDR3 DNA follows: TGTGCCAGCACCCCGGGACATCTCGGGGAGCTGTTTTTT.

The chain joins TRBV19 to TRBJ2-5, with D perhaps TRBD1 (6 bases). Trimming cost V 7 bases and J 0 bases, with 12 bases left between them. This CDR3 contains 14 residues. The germline CDR1 and CDR2 sequences are LNHDA and SQIVND (reference sequence). Here the CDR3 DNA reads TGTGCCAGTACAGGGGTCGATAACCAAGAGACCCAGTACTTC. This sequence encodes CASTGVDNQETQYF.

The chain carries TRBV12-3 or TRBV12-4 and TRBJ2-7; a weak D match, TRBD2 (5 bases). Deletions cut 7 bases from V and 3 bases from J, with 13 bases between. The CDR3 is 13 amino acids. The CDR3 DNA reads TGTGCCAGCACTCCATCCGGGAACTACGAGCAGTACTTC. Its translation: CASTPSGNYEQYF.